The 20 T cell receptor beta chains given below trace back to one sample, sequenced in a study of regulatory T cells in long-lasting Graves disease. As for time point: newly diagnosed GD, antithyroid drugs for less than 3 months. The TCR library was prepared using RNA isolated from PBMCs. Investigators prepared the TCR beta libraries by applying iRepertoire HTBI primers and Arm-PCR of CDR3 regions. TCRdb independently ran MiXCR on the multiplex PCR reads; one entry per CDR3 protein. Among approximately 390,000 distinct CDR3 sequences listed, 15% to 20% were seen once. These sequences were also reported in another study, on T cells in Graves' hyperthyroidism and ophthalmopathy.

The sample consisted of peripheral blood mononuclear cells (PBMCs), taken at new diagnosis, from a patient treated with antithyroid drugs. These receptors were taken from a woman aged 18-29 years with Graves disease.

This clonotype was counted a single time. The chain recombines TRBV7-9 with TRBJ1-2; 9 bases fit TRBD1. The CDR3 consists of 14 residues. The V gene's germline CDR1 is SEHNR and CDR2 FQNEAQ (reference sequence). The V segment lost 3 bases and the J segment 5 bases; nucleotides outside the gene matches: 4. For the CDR3, the DNA is TGTGCCAGCAGCTTTGCCGGGACAGGGTATGGCTACACCTTC. Protein product: CASSFAGTGYGYTF. Based on the CDR3 plus reference TRBV7-9 and TRBJ1-2, the full variable domain is DTGVSQNPRHKITKRGQNVTFRCDPISEHNRLYWYRQTLGQGPEFLTYFQNEAQLEKSRLLSDRFSAERPKGSFSTLEIQRTEQGDSAMYLCASSFAGTGYGYTFGSGTRLTVV.

V is TRBV6-2 or TRBV6-3 and J is TRBJ2-4; D unresolved. Germline values: CDR1 MNHEY, CDR2 SVGEGT. CDR3 length equals 18 residues. Trimming took 5 bases from V and 2 from J, leaving 22 bases between them. The CDR3 DNA sequence: TGTGCCAGCAGTGAGACCCTATACACTCGACGAACCAAAAACATTCAGTACTTC. Encoded protein: CASSETLYTRRTKNIQYF.

This clonotype appeared a few times. A much larger clone is a single base away; this may be a read error. This chain joins TRBV11-2 and TRBJ2-3, with TRBD2 identical over 14 bases. The J call may be incorrect, as the DNA end agrees better with TRBJ2-7. Germline V lookup: CDR1 SGHAT, CDR2 FQNNGV. This CDR3 contains 15 residues. The CDR3 DNA sequence: TGTGCCAGCAGCCCGACTAGCGGGAGGGACTATGAGCAGTACTTC. This gives the protein CASSPTSGRDYEQYF.

This clonotype was seen at least ten times. The CDR3 region has the DNA TGTGCCAGCACCACAGGGGGGGGGGTCAACAATGAGCAGTTCTTC. It translates to CASTTGGGVNNEQFF. V is TRBV6-2 or TRBV6-3 and J is TRBJ2-1, with D maybe TRBD1 (8 bases). CDR3 length: 15 amino acids. Germline V gene lookup returns CDR1 MNHEY and CDR2 SVGEGT. Trimming removed 7 bases from V and 5 bases from J, with 18 bases in between.

The CDR3 DNA follows: TGTGCCAGCAGCCCGCCCGGCAAGAGCGAGCAGTACTTC. Residues: CASSPPGKSEQYF. This rearrangement joins TRBV7-9 to TRBJ2-7; D is uncertain. CDR1 and CDR2 (germline): SEHNR, FQNEAQ (reference sequence). With 5 bases removed from V and 6 bases from J, the gap between germline ends came to 14 bases. The CDR3 has 13 residues.

This clonotype was counted a few times. V and J are TRBV19 and TRBJ1-1; the match to TRBD1 covers 7 bases. The CDR3 loop spans 16 amino acids. The germline CDR1 and CDR2 sequences are LNHDA and SQIVND (reference sequence). J gave up 0 bases and V 1 base, and 5 bases lay outside the gene matches. Here the CDR3 reads CASSIGGGQVNTEAFF. DNA of the CDR3: TGTGCCAGTAGTATAGGGGGCGGACAGGTGAACACTGAAGCTTTCTTT. The full variable domain, completed using reference TRBV19 and TRBJ1-1, is DGGITQSPKYLFRKEGQNVTLSCEQNLNHDAMYWYRQDPGQGLRLIYYSQIVNDFQKGDIAEGYSVSREKKESFPLTVTSAQKNPTAFYLCASSIGGGQVNTEAFFGQGTRLTVV.

As concerns this clonotype: It may be a read error: a sequence one base away is much more abundant. V gene TRBV6-1 combines with J gene TRBJ1-2; D is ambiguous. This CDR3 has 13 amino acids. Looked up from germline, CDR1 is MNHNS and CDR2 is SASEGT. CDR3 nucleotides: TGTGCCAGCACTCCAGGTGCTAACTATGGCCACACCTTC. Translation gives CASTPGANYGHTF.

This clonotype was detected many times. This chain links TRBV20-1 with TRBJ2-3; D ambiguous. The CDR3 is 12 amino acids. The V end was cut by 0 bases, the J end by 14 bases, with 15 bases between. The germline gives CDR1 DFQATT, CDR2 SNEGSKA (reference sequence). The CDR3 is CSAREKMSQLYF. The CDR3 DNA reads TGCAGTGCTAGAGAGAAAATGTCGCAGTTGTATTTT.

In this sample, this clonotype turned up many times. The chain carries TRBV19 and TRBJ2-3; D is ambiguous. Per the germline V gene, CDR1 is LNHDA and CDR2 is SQIVND (reference sequence). V lost 3 bases and J lost 11, with 12 bases in between. The CDR3 has 12 residues. CDR3 region: CASSIPGGRQYF. The DNA for the CDR3 is TGTGCCAGTAGTATTCCGGGCGGCAGGCAGTATTTT.

Many counts were recorded for this clonotype. One junction end disagrees with the germline gene, perhaps due to a read error. This chain connects TRBV2 to TRBJ1-2; D remains ambiguous. The germline V gene has CDR1 SNHLY and CDR2 FYNNEI. CDR3 length equals 11 residues. CDR3 sequence reads: CASSEVYSLNF. The CDR3 nucleotides are TGTGCCAGCAGTGAAGTCTACAGCCTTAACTTC. Full variable domain (rest looked up from reference TRBV2 and TRBJ1-2): EPEVTQTPSHQVTQMGQEVILRCVPISNHLYFYWYRQILGQKVEFLVSFYNNEISEKSEIFDDQFSVERPDGSNFTLKIRSTKLEDSAMYFCASSEVYSLNFGSGTRLTVV.

In this sample, this clonotype turned up a few times. A clone one base away is much larger, so this may be a read error. CDR3 sequence: CASSQQDRNTEAFF. CDR3 sequence (DNA): TGTGCCAGCAGCCAGCAGGATAGGAACACTGAAGCTTTCTTT. J is TRBJ1-1 and V is TRBV3-1; D is uncertain. The V gene's germline CDR1 is LGHDT and CDR2 YNNKEL (reference sequence). The CDR3 runs 14 residues. The V end lost 3 bases, the J end lost 1 base, and 9 bases lay between the germline ends.

In this sample, this clonotype turned up many times. The gene calls are TRBV12-3 or TRBV12-4 and TRBJ1-5; D uncertain. This CDR3 is built from 13 residues. Between the trimmed V and J ends, which lost 1 base and 8 bases, there was a span of 9 bases. CDR3 bases: TGTGCCAGCAGTTTAGAGGTTAAGGAGCCCCAGCATTTT. Translated: CASSLEVKEPQHF.

In its sample, this clonotype was seen once. The chain uses TRBV5-4 and TRBJ2-2, with D tentatively TRBD1 (8 bases). Germline loops: CDR1 SGHNT, CDR2 YYREEE (reference sequence). Trimming stripped 3 bases from V and 3 bases from J, with 18 bases between. This CDR3 is 17 amino acids long. The CDR3 is CASSSPRQGRDTGELFF. Here the CDR3 DNA reads TGTGCCAGCAGCTCCCCTAGACAGGGGAGGGACACCGGGGAGCTGTTTTTT.

This clonotype was observed at least ten times. The V call is TRBV20-1, the J call TRBJ2-7; the D gene is possibly TRBD2 (6 bases). This CDR3 is 18 amino acids long. CDR1 is DFQATT and CDR2 is SNEGSKA in the germline V gene (reference sequence). V lost 1 base and J 4 bases, leaving 26 bases between the germline ends. CDR3 nucleotide sequence: TGCAGTGCTAGAGCGAGCCTCACGCCCGGGACTTATTTATACGAGCAGTACTTC. This encodes CSARASLTPGTYLYEQYF.

In its sample, this clonotype was seen many times. The chain recombines TRBV7-8 with TRBJ1-2, with D perhaps matching TRBD1 (5 bases). The germline CDR1 and CDR2 sequences are SGHVS and FQNEAQ. The CDR3 has 17 amino acids. V gave up 5 bases and J gave up 8 bases, with 27 bases separating them. CDR3 coding DNA: TGTGCCAGCAGCCTTCTCTTCTCCGCAGGGCCAAAAGGAGGCTACACCTTC. Its protein is CASSLLFSAGPKGGYTF.

The sample holds many counts of this clonotype. The chain has TRBV3-1 and TRBJ2-1; D gene unclear. CDR3 size: 15 residues. Germline CDR1 LGHDT, CDR2 YNNKEL (reference sequence). Deletions cut 4 bases from V and 7 bases from J, with 17 bases between. CDR3 region: CASSPRANGWNEQFF. CDR3 nucleotides: TGTGCCAGCAGCCCCCGGGCCAACGGTTGGAATGAGCAGTTCTTC.

The table lists this clonotype with many counts. This sequence joins TRBV10-3 and TRBJ2-7; D gene uncertain. In germline, CDR1 is ENHRY, CDR2 SYGVKD. V was pared by 3 bases and J by 0 bases, with 0 bases between. The length of the CDR3 is 11 residues. This chain's CDR3 is CAISDSYEQYF. CDR3 nucleotides: TGTGCCATCAGTGACTCCTACGAGCAGTACTTC.

This clonotype was seen a handful of times. V is TRBV18 and J is TRBJ1-1, with a weak D call TRBD1 (5 bases). The CDR3 is 13 residues long. Trimming took off 1 base at V and 6 bases at J, with 9 bases between the two ends. Germline values: CDR1 KGHSH, CDR2 LQKENI. CDR3 in DNA: TGTGCCAGCTCACCACAATTGGGGGCTGAAGCTTTCTTT. As protein: CASSPQLGAEAFF.

As DNA, the CDR3 is TGTGCCAGCAGCCAAGGGGCGCCCAGGGAGTTTAGTCAGCCCCAGCATTTT. Its protein is CASSQGAPREFSQPQHF. The V call is TRBV3-1, the J call TRBJ1-5; TRBD1 might be the D (5 bases). V was trimmed by 1 base and J by 6 bases, leaving 19 bases between them. This CDR3 spans 17 amino acids. The germline gives CDR1 LGHDT, CDR2 YNNKEL (reference sequence).

This clonotype was picked up many times. The CDR3 loop is CASSQGPWGSYNEQFF. The CDR3 bases are TGTGCCAGCAGCCAAGGCCCTTGGGGCTCCTACAATGAGCAGTTCTTC. The rearrangement joins TRBV3-1 to TRBJ2-1, with no clear D. Trimming stripped 1 base from V and 0 bases from J, with 10 bases between. CDR1 is LGHDT and CDR2 is YNNKEL in the germline V gene (reference sequence). The CDR3 has 16 residues.